This TCR beta chain was observed in a study of cytomegalovirus exposure and HLA in healthy donors. In germline, CDR1 is WSHSY, CDR2 SAAADI. V shed 1 base and J shed 5 bases, with 8 bases lying between them. The CDR3 has 13 amino acids. It was with 60 Vbeta and 13 Jbeta primers that the PCR ran. The repertoire was sequenced with immunoSEQ multiplex PCR; TCRdb's copy has only in-frame clones and lacks some. Counted here are roughly 93,000 clones, about 74% occurring once; the ten biggest clones make up about 1.8%. This TCR was sampled from a male donor in good health and CMV-seronegative. The specimen was PBMCs. The chain has TRBV10-2 and TRBJ1-2; D perhaps matches TRBD1 (5 bases). The CDR3 loop is CASSELGVYGYTF. In DNA form, the CDR3 reads TGCGCCAGCAGTGAGTTAGGGGTTTATGGCTACACCTTC.